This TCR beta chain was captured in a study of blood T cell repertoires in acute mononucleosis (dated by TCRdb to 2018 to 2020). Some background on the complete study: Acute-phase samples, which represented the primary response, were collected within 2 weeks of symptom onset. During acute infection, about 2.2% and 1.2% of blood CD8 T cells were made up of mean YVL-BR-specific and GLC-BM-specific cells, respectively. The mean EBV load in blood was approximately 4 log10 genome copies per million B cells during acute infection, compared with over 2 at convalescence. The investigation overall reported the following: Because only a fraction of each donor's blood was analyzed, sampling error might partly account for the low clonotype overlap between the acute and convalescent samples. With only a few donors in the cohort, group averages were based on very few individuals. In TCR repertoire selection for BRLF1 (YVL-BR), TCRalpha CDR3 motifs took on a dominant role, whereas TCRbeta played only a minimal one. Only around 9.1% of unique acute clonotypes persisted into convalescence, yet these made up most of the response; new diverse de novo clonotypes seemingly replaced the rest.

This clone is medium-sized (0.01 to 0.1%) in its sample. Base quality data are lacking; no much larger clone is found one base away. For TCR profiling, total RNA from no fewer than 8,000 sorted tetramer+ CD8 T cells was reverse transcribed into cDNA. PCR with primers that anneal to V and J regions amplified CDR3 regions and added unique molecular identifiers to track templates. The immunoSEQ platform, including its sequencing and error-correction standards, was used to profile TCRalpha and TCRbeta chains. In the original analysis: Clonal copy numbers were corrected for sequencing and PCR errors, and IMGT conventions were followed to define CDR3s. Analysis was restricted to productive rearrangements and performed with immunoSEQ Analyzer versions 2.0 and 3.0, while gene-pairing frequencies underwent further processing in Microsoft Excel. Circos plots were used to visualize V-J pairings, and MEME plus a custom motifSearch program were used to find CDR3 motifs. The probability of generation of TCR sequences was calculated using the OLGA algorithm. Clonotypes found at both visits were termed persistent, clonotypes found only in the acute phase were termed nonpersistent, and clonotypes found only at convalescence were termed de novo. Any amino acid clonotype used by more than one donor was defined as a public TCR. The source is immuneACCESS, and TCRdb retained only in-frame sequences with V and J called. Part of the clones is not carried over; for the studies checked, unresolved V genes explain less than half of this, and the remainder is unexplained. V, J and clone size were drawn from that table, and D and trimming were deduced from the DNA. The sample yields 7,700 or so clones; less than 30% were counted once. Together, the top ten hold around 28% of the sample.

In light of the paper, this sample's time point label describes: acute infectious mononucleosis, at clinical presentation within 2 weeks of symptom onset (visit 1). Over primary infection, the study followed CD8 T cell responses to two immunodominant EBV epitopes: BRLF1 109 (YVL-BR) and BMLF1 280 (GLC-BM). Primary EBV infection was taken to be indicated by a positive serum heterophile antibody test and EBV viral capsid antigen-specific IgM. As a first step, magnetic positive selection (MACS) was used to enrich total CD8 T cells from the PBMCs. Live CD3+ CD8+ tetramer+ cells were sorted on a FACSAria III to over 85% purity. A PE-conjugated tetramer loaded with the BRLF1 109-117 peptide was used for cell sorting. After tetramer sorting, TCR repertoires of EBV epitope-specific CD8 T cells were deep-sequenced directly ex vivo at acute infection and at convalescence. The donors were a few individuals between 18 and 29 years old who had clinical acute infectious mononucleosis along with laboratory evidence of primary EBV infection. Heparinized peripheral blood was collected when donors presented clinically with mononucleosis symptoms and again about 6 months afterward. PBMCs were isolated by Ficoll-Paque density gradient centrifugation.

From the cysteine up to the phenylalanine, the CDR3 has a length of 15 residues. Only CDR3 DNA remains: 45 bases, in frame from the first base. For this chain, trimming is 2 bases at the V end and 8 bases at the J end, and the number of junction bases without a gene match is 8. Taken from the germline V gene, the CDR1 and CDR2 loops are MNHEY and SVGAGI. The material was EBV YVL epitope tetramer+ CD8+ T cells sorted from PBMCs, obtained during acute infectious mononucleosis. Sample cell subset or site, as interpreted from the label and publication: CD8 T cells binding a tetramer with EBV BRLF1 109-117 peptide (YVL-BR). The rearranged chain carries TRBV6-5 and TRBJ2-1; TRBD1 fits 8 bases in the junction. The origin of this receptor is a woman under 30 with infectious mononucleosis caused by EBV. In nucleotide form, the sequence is TGTGCCAGCAGTTACCGGGCAGGGGGCAGCGATGAGCAGTTCTTC. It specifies CASSYRAGGSDEQFF.